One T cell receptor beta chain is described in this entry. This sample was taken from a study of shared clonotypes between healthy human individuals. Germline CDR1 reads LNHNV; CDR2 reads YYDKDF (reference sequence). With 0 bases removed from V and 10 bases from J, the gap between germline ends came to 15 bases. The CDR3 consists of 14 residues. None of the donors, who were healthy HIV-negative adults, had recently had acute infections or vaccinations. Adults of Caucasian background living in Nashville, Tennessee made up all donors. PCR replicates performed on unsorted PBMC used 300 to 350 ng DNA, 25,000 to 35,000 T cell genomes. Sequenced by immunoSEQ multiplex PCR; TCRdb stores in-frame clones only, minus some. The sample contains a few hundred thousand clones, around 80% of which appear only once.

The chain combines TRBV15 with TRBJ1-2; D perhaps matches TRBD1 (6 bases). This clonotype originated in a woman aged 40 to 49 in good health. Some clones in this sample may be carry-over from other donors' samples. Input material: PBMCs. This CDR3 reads CATSRDFGDRPYTF. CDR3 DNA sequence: TGTGCCACCAGCAGAGACTTCGGCGACAGGCCCTACACCTTC. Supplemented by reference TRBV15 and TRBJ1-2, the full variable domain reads DAMVIQNPRYQVTQFGKPVTLSCSQTLNHNVMYWYQQKSSQAPKLLFHYYDKDFNNEADTPDNFQSRRPNTSFCFLDIRSPGLGDTAMYLCATSRDFGDRPYTFGSGTRLTVV.